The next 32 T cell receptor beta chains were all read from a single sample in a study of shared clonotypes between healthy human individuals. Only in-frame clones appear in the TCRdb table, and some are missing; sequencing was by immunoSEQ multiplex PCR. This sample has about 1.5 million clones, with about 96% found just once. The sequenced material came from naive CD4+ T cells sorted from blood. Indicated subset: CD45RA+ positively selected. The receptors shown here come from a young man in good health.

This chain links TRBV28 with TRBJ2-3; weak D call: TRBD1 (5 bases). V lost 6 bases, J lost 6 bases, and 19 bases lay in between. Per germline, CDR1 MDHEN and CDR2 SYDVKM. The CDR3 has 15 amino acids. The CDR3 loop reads CASSSSARVADTQYF. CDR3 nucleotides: TGTGCCAGCAGCTCCTCGGCCAGGGTGGCGGATACGCAGTATTTT.

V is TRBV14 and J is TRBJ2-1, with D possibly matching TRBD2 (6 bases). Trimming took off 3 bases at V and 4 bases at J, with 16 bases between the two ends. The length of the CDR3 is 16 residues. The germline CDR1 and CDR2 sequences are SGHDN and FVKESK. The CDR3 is CASSHPRGITYNEQFF. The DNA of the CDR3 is TGTGCCAGCAGCCATCCTCGGGGGATCACGTACAATGAGCAGTTCTTC.

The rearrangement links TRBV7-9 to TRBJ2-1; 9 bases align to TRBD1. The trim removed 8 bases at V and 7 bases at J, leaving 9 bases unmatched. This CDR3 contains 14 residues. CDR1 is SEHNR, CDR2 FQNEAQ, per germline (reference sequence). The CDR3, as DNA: TGTGCCAGCCGCCTGCCGGACAGGGGAAATGAGCAGTTCTTC. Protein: CASRLPDRGNEQFF.

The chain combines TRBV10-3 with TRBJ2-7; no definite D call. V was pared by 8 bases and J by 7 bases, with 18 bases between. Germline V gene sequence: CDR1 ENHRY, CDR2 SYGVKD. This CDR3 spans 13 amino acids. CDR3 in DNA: TGTGCCATCTCTCTAGAGCCCCTGCGGGAGCAGTACTTC. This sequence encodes CAISLEPLREQYF.

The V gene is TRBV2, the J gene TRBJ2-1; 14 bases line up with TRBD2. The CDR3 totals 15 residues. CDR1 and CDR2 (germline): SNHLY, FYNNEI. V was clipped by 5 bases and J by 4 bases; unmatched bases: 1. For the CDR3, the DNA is TGTGCCAGCAGTTGGACTAGCGGGAGGTACAATGAGCAGTTCTTC. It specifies CASSWTSGRYNEQFF.

CDR3 region: CASSSSRDVVNTEAFF. CDR3 DNA: TGTGCCAGCAGCTCGTCCCGGGACGTCGTGAACACTGAAGCTTTCTTT. The chain combines TRBV7-9 with TRBJ1-1; possibly TRBD1 for D (5 bases). This CDR3 spans 16 amino acids. Germline V gene lookup returns CDR1 SEHNR and CDR2 FQNEAQ (reference sequence). V was shortened by 4 bases and J by 0 bases, with 15 bases between the two germline ends.

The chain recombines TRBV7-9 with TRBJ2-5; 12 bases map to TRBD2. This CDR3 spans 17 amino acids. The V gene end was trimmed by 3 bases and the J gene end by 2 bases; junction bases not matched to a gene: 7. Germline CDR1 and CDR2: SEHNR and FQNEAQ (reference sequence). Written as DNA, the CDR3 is TGTGCCAGCAGCTTGGAGGGGACTAGCGGGTATCAAGAGACCCAGTACTTC. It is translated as CASSLEGTSGYQETQYF. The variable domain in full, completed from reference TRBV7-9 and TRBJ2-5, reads DTGVSQNPRHKITKRGQNVTFRCDPISEHNRLYWYRQTLGQGPEFLTYFQNEAQLEKSRLLSDRFSAERPKGSFSTLEIQRTEQGDSAMYLCASSLEGTSGYQETQYFGPGTRLLVL.

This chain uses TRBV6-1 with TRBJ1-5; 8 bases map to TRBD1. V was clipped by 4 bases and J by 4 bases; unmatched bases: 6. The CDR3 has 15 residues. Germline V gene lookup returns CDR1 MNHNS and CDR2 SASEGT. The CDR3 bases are TGTGCCAGCAGTGTACGTACAGGGGGGAATCAGCCCCAGCATTTT. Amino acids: CASSVRTGGNQPQHF.

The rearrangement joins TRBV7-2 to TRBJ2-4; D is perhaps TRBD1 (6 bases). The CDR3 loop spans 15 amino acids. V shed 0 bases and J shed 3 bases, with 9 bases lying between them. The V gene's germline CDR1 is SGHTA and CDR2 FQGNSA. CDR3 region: CASSLAAGVKNIQYF. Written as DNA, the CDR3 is TGTGCCAGCAGCTTAGCGGCAGGGGTCAAAAACATTCAGTACTTC.

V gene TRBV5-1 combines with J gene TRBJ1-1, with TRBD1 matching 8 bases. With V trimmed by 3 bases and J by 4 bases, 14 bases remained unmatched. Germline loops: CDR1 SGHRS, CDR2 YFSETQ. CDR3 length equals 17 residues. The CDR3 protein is CASSWAAGQVRSTEAFF. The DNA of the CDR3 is TGCGCCAGCAGCTGGGCCGCGGGACAGGTCCGTTCCACTGAAGCTTTCTTT.

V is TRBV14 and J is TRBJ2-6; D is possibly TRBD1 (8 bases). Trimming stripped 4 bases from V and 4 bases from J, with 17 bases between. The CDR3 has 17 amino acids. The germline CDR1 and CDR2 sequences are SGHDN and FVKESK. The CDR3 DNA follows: TGTGCCAGCAGCCGACGGACAGGGAGGGCGGGGGCCAACGTCCTGACTTTC. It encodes CASSRRTGRAGANVLTF.

This CDR3 is CASSGSGPADEQFF. As DNA, the CDR3 is TGCGCCAGCAGCGGTAGCGGCCCAGCGGATGAGCAGTTCTTC. The chain is built from TRBV4-3 and TRBJ2-1; perhaps TRBD2 as D (6 bases). V was pared by 5 bases and J by 8 bases, with 16 bases between. The CDR3 has 14 amino acids. Germline CDR1 and CDR2: LGHNA and YSLEER.

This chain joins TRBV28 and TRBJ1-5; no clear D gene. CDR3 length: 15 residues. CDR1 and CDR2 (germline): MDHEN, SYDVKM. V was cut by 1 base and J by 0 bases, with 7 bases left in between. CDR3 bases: TGTGCCAGCAGTTTATTGGCGGCTAGCAATCAGCCCCAGCATTTT. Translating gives CASSLLAASNQPQHF. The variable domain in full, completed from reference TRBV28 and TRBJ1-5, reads DVKVTQSSRYLVKRTGEKVFLECVQDMDHENMFWYRQDPGLGLRLIYFSYDVKMKEKGDIPEGYSVSREKKERFSLILESASTNQTSMYLCASSLLAASNQPQHFGDGTRLSIL.

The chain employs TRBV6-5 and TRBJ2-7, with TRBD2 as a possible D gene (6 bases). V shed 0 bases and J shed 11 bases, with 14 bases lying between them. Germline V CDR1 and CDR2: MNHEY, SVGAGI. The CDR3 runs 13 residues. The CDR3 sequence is CASSYSNGGREYF. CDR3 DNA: TGTGCCAGCAGTTACTCAAACGGGGGTCGTGAGTACTTC.

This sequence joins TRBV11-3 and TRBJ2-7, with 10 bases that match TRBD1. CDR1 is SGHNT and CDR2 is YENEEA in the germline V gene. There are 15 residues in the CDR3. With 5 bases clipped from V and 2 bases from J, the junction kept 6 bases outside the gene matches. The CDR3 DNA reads TGTGCCAGCAGCAATCGGGGGACAGGGGCCTACGAGCAGTACTTC. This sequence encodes CASSNRGTGAYEQYF.

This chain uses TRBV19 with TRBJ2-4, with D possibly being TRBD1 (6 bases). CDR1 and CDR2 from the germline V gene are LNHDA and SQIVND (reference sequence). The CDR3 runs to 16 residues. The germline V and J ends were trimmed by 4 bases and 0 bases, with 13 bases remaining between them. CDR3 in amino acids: CASSTQGLLAKNIQYF. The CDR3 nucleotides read TGTGCCAGTAGTACTCAGGGGTTACTAGCCAAAAACATTCAGTACTTC.

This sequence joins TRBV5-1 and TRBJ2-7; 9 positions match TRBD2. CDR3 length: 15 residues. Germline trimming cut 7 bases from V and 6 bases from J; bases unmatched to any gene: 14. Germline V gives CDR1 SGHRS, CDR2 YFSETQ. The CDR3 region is CASADQLAGESEQYF. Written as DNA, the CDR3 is TGCGCCAGCGCCGATCAATTAGCGGGAGAATCCGAGCAGTACTTC.

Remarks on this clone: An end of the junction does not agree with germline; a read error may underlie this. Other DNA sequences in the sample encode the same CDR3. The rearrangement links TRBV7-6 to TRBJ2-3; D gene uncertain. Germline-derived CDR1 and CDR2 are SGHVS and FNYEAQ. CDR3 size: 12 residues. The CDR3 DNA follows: TGTGCCAGTAGCTCCCGCACAGATACGCAGTATTTT. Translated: CASSSRTDTQYF.

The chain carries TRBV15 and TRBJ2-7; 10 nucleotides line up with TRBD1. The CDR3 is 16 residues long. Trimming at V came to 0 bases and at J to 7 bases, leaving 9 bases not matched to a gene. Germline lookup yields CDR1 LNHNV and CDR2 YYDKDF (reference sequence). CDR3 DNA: TGTGCCACCAGCAGAGATCCCCGGACAGGGGGTTATGAGCAGTACTTC. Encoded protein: CATSRDPRTGGYEQYF.

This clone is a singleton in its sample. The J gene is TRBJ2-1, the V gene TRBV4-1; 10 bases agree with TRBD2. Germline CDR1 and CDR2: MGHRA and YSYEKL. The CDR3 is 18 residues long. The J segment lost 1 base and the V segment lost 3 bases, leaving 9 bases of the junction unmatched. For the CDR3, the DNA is TGCGCCAGCAGCCACCCAACTAGCGGGGCTCCTTCCTACAATGAGCAGTTCTTC. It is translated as CASSHPTSGAPSYNEQFF.

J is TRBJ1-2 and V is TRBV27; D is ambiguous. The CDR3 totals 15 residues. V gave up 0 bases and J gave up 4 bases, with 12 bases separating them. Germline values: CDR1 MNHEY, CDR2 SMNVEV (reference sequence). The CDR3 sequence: CASSLSRLGGYGYTF. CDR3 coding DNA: TGTGCCAGCAGTTTATCCAGGCTGGGAGGCTATGGCTACACCTTC.

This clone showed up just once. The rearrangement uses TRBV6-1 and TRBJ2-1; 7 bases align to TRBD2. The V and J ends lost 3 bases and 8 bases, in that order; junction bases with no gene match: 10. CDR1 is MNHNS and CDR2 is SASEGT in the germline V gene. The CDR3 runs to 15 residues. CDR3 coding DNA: TGTGCCAGCAGTGATTACGGGGGGATTAACTATGAGCAGTTCTTC. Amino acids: CASSDYGGINYEQFF.

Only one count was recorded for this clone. In DNA, the CDR3 is TGTGCCAGTAGTGGACGCAATGAGCAGTTCTTC. Amino acid sequence: CASSGRNEQFF. The chain has TRBV19 and TRBJ2-1; unclear D gene. The ends were cut back, 5 bases at V and 6 bases at J, with 5 bases in the middle. Germline lookup yields CDR1 LNHDA and CDR2 SQIVND (reference sequence). The CDR3 contains 11 residues.

For the CDR3, the DNA is TGTGCCAGCAGCTTGAGTTTTGGAAACACCATATATTTT. It yields the protein CASSLSFGNTIYF. J is TRBJ1-3 and V is TRBV7-3; no definite D call. Trimming took off 3 bases at V and 3 bases at J, with 6 bases between the two ends. The germline V gene encodes CDR1 SGHTA and CDR2 FQGTGA. This CDR3 is built from 13 residues.

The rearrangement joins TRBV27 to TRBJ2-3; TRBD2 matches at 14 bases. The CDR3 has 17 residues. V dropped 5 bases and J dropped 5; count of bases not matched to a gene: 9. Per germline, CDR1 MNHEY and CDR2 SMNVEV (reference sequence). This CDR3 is CASSIRTSGRRVDTQYF. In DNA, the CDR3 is TGTGCCAGCAGTATAAGGACTAGCGGGAGGAGAGTAGATACGCAGTATTTT.

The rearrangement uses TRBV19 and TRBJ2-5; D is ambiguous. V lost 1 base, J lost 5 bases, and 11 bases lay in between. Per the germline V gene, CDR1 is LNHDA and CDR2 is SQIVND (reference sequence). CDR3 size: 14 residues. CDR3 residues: CASSIGAPTETQYF. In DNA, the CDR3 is TGTGCCAGTAGTATAGGGGCCCCGACGGAGACCCAGTACTTC. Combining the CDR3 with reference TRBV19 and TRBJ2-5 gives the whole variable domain DGGITQSPKYLFRKEGQNVTLSCEQNLNHDAMYWYRQDPGQGLRLIYYSQIVNDFQKGDIAEGYSVSREKKESFPLTVTSAQKNPTAFYLCASSIGAPTETQYFGPGTRLLVL.

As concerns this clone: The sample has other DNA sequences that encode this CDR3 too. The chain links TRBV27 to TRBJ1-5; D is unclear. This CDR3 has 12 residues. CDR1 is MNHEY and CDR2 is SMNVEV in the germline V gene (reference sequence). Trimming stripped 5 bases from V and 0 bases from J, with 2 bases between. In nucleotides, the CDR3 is TGTGCCAGCAGTCGTAGCAATCAGCCCCAGCATTTT. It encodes CASSRSNQPQHF.

The CDR3 region has the DNA TGCGCCAGCAGTGTAAGGGGCCGGCCGAATGAGCAGTTCTTC. It translates to CASSVRGRPNEQFF. The V call is TRBV10-1, the J call TRBJ2-1; weak D call: TRBD1 (5 bases). Germline CDR1 and CDR2: WNHNN and SYGVQD (reference sequence). V was trimmed by 4 bases and J by 7 bases, leaving 14 bases between them. The CDR3 runs 14 residues.

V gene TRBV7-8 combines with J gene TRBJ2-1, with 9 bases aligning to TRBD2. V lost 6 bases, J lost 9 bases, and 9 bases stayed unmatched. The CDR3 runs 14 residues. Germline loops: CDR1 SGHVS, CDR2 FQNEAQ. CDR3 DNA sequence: TGTGCCAGCAGACCATTAGCGGGAGTAGGTGAGCAGTTCTTC. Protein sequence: CASRPLAGVGEQFF.

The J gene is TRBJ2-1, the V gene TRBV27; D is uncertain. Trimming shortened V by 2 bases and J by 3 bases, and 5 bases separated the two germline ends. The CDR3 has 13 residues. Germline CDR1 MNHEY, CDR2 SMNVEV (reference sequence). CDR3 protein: CASSLVDYNEQFF. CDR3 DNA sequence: TGTGCCAGCAGTTTAGTAGACTACAATGAGCAGTTCTTC.

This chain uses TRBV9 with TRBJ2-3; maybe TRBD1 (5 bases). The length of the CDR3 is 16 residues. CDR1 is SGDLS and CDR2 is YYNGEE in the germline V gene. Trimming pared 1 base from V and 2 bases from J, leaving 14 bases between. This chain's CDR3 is CASSVQGLSFTDTQYF. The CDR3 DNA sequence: TGTGCCAGCAGCGTACAGGGCCTATCCTTCACAGATACGCAGTATTTT.

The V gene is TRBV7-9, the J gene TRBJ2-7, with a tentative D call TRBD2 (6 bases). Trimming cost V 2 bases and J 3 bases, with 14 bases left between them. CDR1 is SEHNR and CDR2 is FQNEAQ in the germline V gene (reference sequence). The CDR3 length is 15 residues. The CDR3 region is CASSLSREVDYEQYF. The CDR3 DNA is TGTGCCAGCAGCTTAAGCAGGGAGGTTGACTACGAGCAGTACTTC.